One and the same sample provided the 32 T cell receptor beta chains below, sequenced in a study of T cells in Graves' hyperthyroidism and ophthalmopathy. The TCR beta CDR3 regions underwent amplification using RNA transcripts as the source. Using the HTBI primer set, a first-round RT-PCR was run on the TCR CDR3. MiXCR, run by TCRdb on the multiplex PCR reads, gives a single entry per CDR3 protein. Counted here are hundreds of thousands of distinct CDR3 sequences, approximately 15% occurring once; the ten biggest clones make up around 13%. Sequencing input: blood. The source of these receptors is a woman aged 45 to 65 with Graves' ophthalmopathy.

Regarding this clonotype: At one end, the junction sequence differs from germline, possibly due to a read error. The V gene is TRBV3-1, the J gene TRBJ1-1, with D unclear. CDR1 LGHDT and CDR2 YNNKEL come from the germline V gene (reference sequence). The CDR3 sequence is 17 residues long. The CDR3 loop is CTSSHVMVGYMNTEAFF. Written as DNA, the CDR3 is TGTACCAGCAGCCACGTGATGGTCGGGTACATGAACACTGAAGCTTTCTTT.

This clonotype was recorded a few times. CDR3 nucleotides: TGTGGCTCTGAACTGAACACTGAAGCTTTCTTT. It yields the protein CGSELNTEAFF. The gene calls are TRBV28 and TRBJ1-1, with D unresolved. The germline CDR1 and CDR2 sequences are MDHEN and SYDVKM. The CDR3 spans 11 residues.

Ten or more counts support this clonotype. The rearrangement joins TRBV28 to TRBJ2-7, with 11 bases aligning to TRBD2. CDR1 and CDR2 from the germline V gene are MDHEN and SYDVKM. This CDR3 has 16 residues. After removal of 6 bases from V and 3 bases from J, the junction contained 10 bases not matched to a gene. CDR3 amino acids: CASSGLSGTSGYEQYF. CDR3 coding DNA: TGTGCCAGCAGCGGCTTATCCGGGACTAGCGGCTACGAGCAGTACTTC. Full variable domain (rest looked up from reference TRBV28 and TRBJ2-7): DVKVTQSSRYLVKRTGEKVFLECVQDMDHENMFWYRQDPGLGLRLIYFSYDVKMKEKGDIPEGYSVSREKKERFSLILESASTNQTSMYLCASSGLSGTSGYEQYFGPGTRLTVT.

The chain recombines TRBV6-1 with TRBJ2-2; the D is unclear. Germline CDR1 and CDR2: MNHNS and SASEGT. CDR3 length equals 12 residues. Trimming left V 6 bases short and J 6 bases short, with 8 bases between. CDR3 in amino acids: CASSNYPGELFF. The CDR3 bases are TGTGCCAGCAGCAACTATCCCGGGGAGCTGTTTTTT.

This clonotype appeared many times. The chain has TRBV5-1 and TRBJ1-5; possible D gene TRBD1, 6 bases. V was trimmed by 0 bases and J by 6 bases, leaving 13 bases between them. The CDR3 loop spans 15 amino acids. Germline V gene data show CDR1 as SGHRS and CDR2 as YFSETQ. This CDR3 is CASSLASGEGQPQHF. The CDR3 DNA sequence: TGCGCCAGCAGCTTGGCCTCAGGGGAGGGTCAGCCCCAGCATTTT.

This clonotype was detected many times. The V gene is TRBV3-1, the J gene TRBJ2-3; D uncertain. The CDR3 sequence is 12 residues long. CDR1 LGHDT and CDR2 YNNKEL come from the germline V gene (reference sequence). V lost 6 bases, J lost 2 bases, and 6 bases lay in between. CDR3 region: CASRRDTDTQYF. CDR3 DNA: TGTGCCAGCAGGAGAGACACAGATACGCAGTATTTT.

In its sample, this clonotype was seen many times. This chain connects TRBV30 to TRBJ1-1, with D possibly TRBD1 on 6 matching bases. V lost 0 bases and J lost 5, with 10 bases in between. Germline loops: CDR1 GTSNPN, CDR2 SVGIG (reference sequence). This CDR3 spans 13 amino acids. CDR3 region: CAWSVLQGTEAFF. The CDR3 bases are TGTGCCTGGAGTGTGCTACAGGGAACTGAAGCTTTCTTT.

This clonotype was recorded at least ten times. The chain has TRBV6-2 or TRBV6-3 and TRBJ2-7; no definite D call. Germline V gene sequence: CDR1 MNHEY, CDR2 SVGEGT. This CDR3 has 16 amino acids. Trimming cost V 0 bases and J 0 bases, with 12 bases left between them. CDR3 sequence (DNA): TGTGCCAGCAGTTACTCTACCGACAAAAGCTCCTACGAGCAGTACTTC. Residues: CASSYSTDKSSYEQYF.

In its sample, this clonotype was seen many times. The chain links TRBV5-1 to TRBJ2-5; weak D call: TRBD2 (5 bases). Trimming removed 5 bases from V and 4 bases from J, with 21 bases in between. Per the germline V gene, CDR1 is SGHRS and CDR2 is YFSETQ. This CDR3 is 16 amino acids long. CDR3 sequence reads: CASRRAAGSVPETQYF. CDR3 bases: TGCGCCAGCAGGCGGGCGGCAGGATCGGTTCCAGAGACCCAGTACTTC. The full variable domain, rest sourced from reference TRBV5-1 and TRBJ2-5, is KAGVTQTPRYLIKTRGQQVTLSCSPISGHRSVSWYQQTPGQGLQFLFEYFSETQRNKGNFPGRFSGRQFSNSRSEMNVSTLELGDSALYLCASRRAAGSVPETQYFGPGTRLLVL.

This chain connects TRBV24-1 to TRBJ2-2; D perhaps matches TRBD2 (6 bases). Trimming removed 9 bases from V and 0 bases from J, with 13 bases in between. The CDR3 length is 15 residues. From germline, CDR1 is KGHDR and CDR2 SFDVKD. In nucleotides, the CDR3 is TGTGCCACCCACGGGGGACGAACGAACACCGGGGAGCTGTTTTTT. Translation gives CATHGGRTNTGELFF.

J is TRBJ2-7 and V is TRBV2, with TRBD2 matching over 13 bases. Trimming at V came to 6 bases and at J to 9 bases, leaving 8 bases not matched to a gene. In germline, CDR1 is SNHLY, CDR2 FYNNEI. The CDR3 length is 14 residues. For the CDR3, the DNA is TGTGCCAGCAGCGGACTAGCGGGAGCATTCGGGCAGTACTTC. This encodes CASSGLAGAFGQYF.

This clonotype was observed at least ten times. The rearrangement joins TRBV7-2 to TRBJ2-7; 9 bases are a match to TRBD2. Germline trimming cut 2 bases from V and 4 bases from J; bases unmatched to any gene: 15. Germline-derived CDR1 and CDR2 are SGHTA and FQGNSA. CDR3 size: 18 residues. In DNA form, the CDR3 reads TGTGCCAGCAGCTTACTAGCGGGATCTTACCAGGTGTCTTACGAGCAGTACTTC. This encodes CASSLLAGSYQVSYEQYF.

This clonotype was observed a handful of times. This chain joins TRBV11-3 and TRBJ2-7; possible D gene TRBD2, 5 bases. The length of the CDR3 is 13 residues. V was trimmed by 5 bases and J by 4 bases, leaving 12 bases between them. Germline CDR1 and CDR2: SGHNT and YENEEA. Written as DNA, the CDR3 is TGTGCCAGCAGCCCGGGGTCGGGATACGAGCAGTACTTC. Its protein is CASSPGSGYEQYF.

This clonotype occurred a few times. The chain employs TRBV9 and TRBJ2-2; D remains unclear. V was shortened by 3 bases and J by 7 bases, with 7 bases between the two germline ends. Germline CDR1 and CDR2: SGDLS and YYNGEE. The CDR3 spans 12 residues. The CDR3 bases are TGTGCCAGCAGCGAGGTCCGCGGGGAGCTGTTTTTT. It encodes CASSEVRGELFF.

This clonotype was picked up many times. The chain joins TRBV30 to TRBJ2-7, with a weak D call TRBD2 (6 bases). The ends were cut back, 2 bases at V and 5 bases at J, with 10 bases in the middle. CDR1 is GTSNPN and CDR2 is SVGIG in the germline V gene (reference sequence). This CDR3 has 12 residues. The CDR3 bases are TGTGCCTGGAGTCGGGACTTTAACGAGCAGTACTTC. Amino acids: CAWSRDFNEQYF.

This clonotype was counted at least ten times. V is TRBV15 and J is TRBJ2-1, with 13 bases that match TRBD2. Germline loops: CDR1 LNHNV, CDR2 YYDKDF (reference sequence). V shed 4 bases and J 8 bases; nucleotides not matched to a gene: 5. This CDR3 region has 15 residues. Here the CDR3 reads CATSTTSGRAHEQFF. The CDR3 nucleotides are TGTGCCACCAGCACCACTAGCGGGAGGGCCCATGAGCAGTTCTTC.

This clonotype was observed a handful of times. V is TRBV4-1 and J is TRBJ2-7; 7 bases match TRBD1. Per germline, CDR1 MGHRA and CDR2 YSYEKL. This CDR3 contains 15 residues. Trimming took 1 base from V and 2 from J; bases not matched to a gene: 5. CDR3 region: CASSQGAGGTYEQYF. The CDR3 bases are TGCGCCAGCAGCCAAGGGGCAGGGGGAACCTACGAGCAGTACTTC.

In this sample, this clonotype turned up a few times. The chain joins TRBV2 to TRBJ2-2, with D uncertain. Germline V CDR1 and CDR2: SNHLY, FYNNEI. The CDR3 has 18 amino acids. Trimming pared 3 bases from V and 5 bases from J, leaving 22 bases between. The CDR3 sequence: CASSDIIFETVKTGELFF. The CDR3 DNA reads TGTGCCAGCAGTGATATTATTTTTGAGACGGTTAAGACCGGGGAGCTGTTTTTT.

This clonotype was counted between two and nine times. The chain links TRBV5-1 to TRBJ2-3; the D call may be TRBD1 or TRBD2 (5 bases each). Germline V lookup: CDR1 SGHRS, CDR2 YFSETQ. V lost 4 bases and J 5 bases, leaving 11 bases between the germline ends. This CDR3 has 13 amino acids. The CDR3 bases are TGCGCCAGCAGCCCCGGGGCCCTAGATACGCAGTATTTT. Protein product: CASSPGALDTQYF.

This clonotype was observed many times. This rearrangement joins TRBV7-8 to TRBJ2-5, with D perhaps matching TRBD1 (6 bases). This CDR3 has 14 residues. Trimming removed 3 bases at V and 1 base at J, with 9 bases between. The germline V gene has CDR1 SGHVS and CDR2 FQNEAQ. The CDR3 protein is CASSFRTVQETQYF. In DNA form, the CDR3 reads TGTGCCAGCAGCTTCCGGACAGTCCAAGAGACCCAGTACTTC.

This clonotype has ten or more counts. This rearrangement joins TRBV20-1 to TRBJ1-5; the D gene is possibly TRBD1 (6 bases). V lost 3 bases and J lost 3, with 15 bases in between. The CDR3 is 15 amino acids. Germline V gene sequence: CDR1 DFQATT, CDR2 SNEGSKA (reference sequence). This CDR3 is CSARGTGYNNQPQHF. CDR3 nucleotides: TGCAGTGCTAGGGGAACAGGGTATAACAATCAGCCCCAGCATTTT.

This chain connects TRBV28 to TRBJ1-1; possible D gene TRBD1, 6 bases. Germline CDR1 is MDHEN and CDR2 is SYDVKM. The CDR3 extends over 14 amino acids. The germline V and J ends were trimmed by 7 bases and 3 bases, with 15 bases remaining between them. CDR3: CASIGRPGDTEAFF. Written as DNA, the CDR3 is TGTGCCAGCATCGGGCGGCCAGGGGACACTGAAGCTTTCTTT.

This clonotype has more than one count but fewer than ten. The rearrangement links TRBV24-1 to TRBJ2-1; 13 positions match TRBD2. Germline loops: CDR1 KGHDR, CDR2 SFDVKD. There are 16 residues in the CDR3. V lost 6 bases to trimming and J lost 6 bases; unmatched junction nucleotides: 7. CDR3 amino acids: CATSWTSGSLGNEQFF. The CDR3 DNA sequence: TGTGCCACCAGTTGGACTAGCGGGAGTCTAGGCAATGAGCAGTTCTTC.

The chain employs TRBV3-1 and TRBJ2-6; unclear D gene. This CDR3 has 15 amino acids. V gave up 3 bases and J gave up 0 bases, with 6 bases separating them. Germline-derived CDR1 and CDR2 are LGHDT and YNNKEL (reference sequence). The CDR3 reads CASSQSDSGANVLTF. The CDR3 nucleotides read TGTGCCAGCAGCCAGTCAGACTCTGGGGCCAACGTCCTGACTTTC.

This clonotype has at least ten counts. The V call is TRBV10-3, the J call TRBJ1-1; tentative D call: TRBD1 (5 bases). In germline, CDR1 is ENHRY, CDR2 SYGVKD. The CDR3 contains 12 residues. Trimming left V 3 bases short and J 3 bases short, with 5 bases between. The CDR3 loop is CAISDRDTEAFF. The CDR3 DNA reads TGTGCCATCAGTGACAGGGACACTGAAGCTTTCTTT.

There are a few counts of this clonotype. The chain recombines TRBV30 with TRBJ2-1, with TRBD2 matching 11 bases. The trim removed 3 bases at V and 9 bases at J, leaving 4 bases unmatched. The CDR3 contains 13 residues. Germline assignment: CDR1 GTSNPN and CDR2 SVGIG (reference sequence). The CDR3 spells CAWRLAGVGEQFF. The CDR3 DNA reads TGTGCCTGGAGACTAGCGGGAGTGGGTGAGCAGTTCTTC.

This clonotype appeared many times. The CDR3: CASSLRRPGGQTYNEQFF. CDR3 in DNA: TGCGCCAGCAGCTTACGCCGCCCGGGCGGGCAAACCTACAATGAGCAGTTCTTC. The V and J genes are TRBV5-1 and TRBJ2-1; maybe TRBD2 (5 bases). Germline values: CDR1 SGHRS, CDR2 YFSETQ. The CDR3 runs 18 residues. The V gene lost 2 bases and the J gene lost 2 bases, with 20 bases spanning the gap.

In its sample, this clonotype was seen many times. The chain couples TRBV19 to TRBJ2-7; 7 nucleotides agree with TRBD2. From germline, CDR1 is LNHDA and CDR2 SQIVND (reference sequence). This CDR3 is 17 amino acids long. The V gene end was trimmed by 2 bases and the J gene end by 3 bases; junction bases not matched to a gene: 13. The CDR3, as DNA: TGTGCCAGTAGTATAACCACCCCGGGGAGGGTCGGCTACGAGCAGTACTTC. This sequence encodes CASSITTPGRVGYEQYF.

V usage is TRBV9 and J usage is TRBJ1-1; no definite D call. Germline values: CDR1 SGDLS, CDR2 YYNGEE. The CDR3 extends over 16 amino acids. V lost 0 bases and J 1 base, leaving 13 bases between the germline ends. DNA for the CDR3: TGTGCCAGCAGCGTAGCTGGAGGGAGGAGGAACACTGAAGCTTTCTTT. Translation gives CASSVAGGRRNTEAFF.

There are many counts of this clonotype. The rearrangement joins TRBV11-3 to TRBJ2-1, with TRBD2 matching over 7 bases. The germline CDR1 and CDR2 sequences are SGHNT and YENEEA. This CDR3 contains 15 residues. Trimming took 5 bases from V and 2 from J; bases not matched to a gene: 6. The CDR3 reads CASSGGSSAYNEQFF. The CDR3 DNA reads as TGTGCCAGCAGCGGCGGGAGTTCCGCCTACAATGAGCAGTTCTTC.

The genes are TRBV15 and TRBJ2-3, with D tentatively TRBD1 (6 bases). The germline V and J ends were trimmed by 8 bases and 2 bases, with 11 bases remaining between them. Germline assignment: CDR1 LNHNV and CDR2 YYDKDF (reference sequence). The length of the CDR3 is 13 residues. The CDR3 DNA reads TGTGCCACCTTGGGGGCCTTCACAGATACGCAGTATTTT. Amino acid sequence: CATLGAFTDTQYF.

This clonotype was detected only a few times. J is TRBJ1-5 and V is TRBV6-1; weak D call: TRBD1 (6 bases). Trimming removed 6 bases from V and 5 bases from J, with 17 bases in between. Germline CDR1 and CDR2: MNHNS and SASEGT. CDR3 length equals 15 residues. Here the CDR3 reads CASRRGGTPYQPQHF. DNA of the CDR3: TGTGCCAGCAGAAGGGGGGGGACACCTTATCAGCCCCAGCATTTT.